The T cell receptor beta chain under discussion was sequenced for a study of blood T cell repertoires in COVID-19. On the study more broadly: There were acute and convalescent COVID-19 samples, and they came from the United States, Italy and Spain. The cDNA or gDNA used as material had been derived from T cells, B-cell-depleted T cells, or PBMCs.

Assay used: immunoSEQ multiplex PCR; TCRdb lists only in-frame clones, some missing. The sample lists 91,000 or so clones; more than 70% were seen once. The CDR3 contains 16 residues. Trimming cost V 4 bases and J 8 bases; bases outside gene matches: 11. Per the germline V gene, CDR1 is SGHNT and CDR2 is YYREEE (reference sequence). The rearrangement links TRBV5-4 to TRBJ2-1, with 11 bases matching TRBD2. Sequencing input: peripheral blood. This sequence originates from a woman aged 60-70 years in a cohort sampled during active or convalescent COVID-19. Here the CDR3 DNA reads TGTGCCAGCAGCCCGGGGGTAGCGGGAGGGCTGGATGAGCAGTTCTTC. This gives the protein CASSPGVAGGLDEQFF.